What follows are 12 T cell receptor beta chains derived from one specimen sequenced in a study of blood T cell repertoires in COVID-19. Produced via immunoSEQ multiplex PCR; TCRdb's table is partial and in-frame only. The repertoire holds some 210,000 clones, around 92% seen once, with 0.95% to 1.5% in the top ten. Sequences were obtained from peripheral blood. The source is a man between 25 and 39 years old with acute or convalescent COVID-19.

Notes on this clone: The sample carries other DNA sequences with the same CDR3. The chain is built from TRBV29-1 and TRBJ2-2, with D hard to call. The CDR3 runs 13 residues. The germline V gene encodes CDR1 SQVTM and CDR2 ANQGSEA. V lost 3 bases and J 2 bases, leaving 7 bases between the germline ends. The CDR3 spells CSVDRGNTGELFF. DNA of the CDR3: TGCAGCGTTGATCGCGGTAACACCGGGGAGCTGTTTTTT.

The chain joins TRBV30 to TRBJ2-2, with 9 bases matching TRBD1. V trimming: 7 bases; J trimming: 6 bases; junction bases outside the gene matches: 12. Germline assignment: CDR1 GTSNPN and CDR2 SVGIG (reference sequence). The CDR3 totals 15 residues. The chain's CDR3 is CAFHRGRVFSGELFF. CDR3 in DNA: TGTGCCTTTCACAGGGGGCGCGTATTTTCCGGGGAGCTGTTTTTT.

The rearrangement links TRBV10-1 to TRBJ2-1, with TRBD2 identical over 11 bases. CDR1 is WNHNN and CDR2 is SYGVQD in the germline V gene (reference sequence). Trimming at V came to 0 bases and at J to 4 bases, leaving 2 bases not matched to a gene. The CDR3 spans 16 residues. In DNA, the CDR3 is TGCGCCAGCAGTGAGTCGGTAGCGGGAGGGTACAATGAGCAGTTCTTC. Protein sequence: CASSESVAGGYNEQFF.

The genes are TRBV5-4 and TRBJ1-6; TRBD1 matches at 7 bases. The junction had 6 bases not matched to a gene; V was cut back by 4 bases and J by 5 bases. CDR3 length equals 15 residues. Germline V gives CDR1 SGHNT, CDR2 YYREEE (reference sequence). The CDR3 reads CASSPRQGDNSPLHF. Written as DNA, the CDR3 is TGTGCCAGCAGCCCACGACAGGGAGATAATTCACCCCTCCACTTT.

The chain combines TRBV7-3 with TRBJ1-1; D is unclear. Trimming pared 5 bases from V and 2 bases from J, leaving 9 bases between. CDR3 length equals 13 residues. Germline loops: CDR1 SGHTA, CDR2 FQGTGA. In nucleotides, the CDR3 is TGTGCCAGCAGCAAAACAGCTAACACTGAAGCTTTCTTT. It translates to CASSKTANTEAFF.

J is TRBJ1-4 and V is TRBV19; a possible D gene is TRBD1 (6 bases). The CDR3 is made up of 15 amino acids. Per the germline V gene, CDR1 is LNHDA and CDR2 is SQIVND (reference sequence). V was trimmed by 5 bases and J by 0 bases, leaving 10 bases between them. The CDR3 region is CASSGGSATNEKLFF. CDR3 in DNA: TGTGCCAGTAGTGGGGGCTCTGCAACTAATGAAAAACTGTTTTTT.

The V gene is TRBV21-1, the J gene TRBJ2-1; the table gives TRBD1 as D, unverified against the DNA. TRBV21-1 is classified as a pseudogene. The CDR3 contains 17 residues. The CDR3 here is CASSISHRDKPYNEQFF. Here the CDR3 DNA reads TGTGCCAGCAGCATTTCACACCGGGACAAGCCTTACAATGAGCAGTTCTTC.

The chain couples TRBV28 to TRBJ2-2, with unresolved D. Germline-derived CDR1 and CDR2 are MDHEN and SYDVKM. The CDR3 is made up of 12 amino acids. The V gene lost 9 bases and the J gene lost 6 bases, with 11 bases spanning the gap. This CDR3 is CASFSPPGELFF. CDR3 nucleotide sequence: TGTGCCAGTTTCAGTCCCCCCGGGGAGCTGTTTTTT.

J is TRBJ1-5 and V is TRBV6-6; tentative D call: TRBD1 (6 bases). CDR3 length: 15 residues. V lost 7 bases and J 0 bases, leaving 13 bases between the germline ends. The germline V gene has CDR1 MNHNY and CDR2 SVGAGI (reference sequence). This chain's CDR3 is CASKDSHHSNQPQHF. CDR3 in DNA: TGTGCCAGCAAGGACAGCCATCATAGCAATCAGCCCCAGCATTTT.

The V gene is TRBV19, the J gene TRBJ1-1; 10 nucleotides match TRBD1. Germline V gene data show CDR1 as LNHDA and CDR2 as SQIVND (reference sequence). This CDR3 comprises 14 residues. The V segment lost 10 bases and the J segment 1 base; nucleotides outside the gene matches: 6. This CDR3 reads CATGQGRRNTEAFF. The CDR3 nucleotides are TGTGCCACGGGACAGGGGCGGAGGAACACTGAAGCTTTCTTT.

V gene TRBV20-1 combines with J gene TRBJ2-1, with 12 bases that match TRBD2. Germline CDR1 and CDR2: DFQATT and SNEGSKA (reference sequence). The V gene end was trimmed by 3 bases and the J gene end by 9 bases; junction bases not matched to a gene: 9. The CDR3 covers 15 residues. This CDR3 is CSASELAGGLGEQFF. CDR3 in DNA: TGCAGTGCTAGTGAACTAGCGGGGGGCCTTGGTGAGCAGTTCTTC.

To note about this clone: The sample carries other DNA sequences with the same CDR3. The rearrangement joins TRBV7-9 to TRBJ2-3; possibly TRBD1 for D (5 bases). V lost 1 base to trimming and J lost 4 bases, with 6 bases between them. Germline-derived CDR1 and CDR2 are SEHNR and FQNEAQ (reference sequence). CDR3 length: 13 residues. CDR3 sequence: CASSLGGADTQYF. DNA for the CDR3: TGTGCCAGCAGCTTAGGGGGCGCAGATACGCAGTATTTT.